What follows are 19 T cell receptor beta chains derived from one specimen sequenced in a study of blood T cells in healthy people across ages. Sample-barcoded 5' priming and a J-beta primer mix drove a second PCR of 7 to 11 cycles. TCRdb re-called the 5' RACE reads with MiXCR, one entry per CDR3 protein. The table has some 800,000 distinct CDR3 sequences, 44% seen once. Sequenced material: blood. Receptors were obtained from a man aged 60 to 69 in good health.

The chain carries TRBV9 and TRBJ2-7, with a weak D call TRBD1 (6 bases). From germline, CDR1 is SGDLS and CDR2 YYNGEE. Trimming cost V 8 bases and J 0 bases, with 21 bases left between them. CDR3 length: 16 amino acids. CDR3 coding DNA: TGTGCCAGTACGACCAGTAGCAGGGGCTACTCCTACGAGCAGTACTTC. Protein product: CASTTSSRGYSYEQYF.

The V gene is TRBV20-1, the J gene TRBJ1-4, with D perhaps TRBD1 (6 bases). The CDR3 length is 13 residues. The V end was cut by 3 bases, the J end by 4 bases, with 9 bases between. CDR1 DFQATT and CDR2 SNEGSKA come from the germline V gene (reference sequence). The CDR3 nucleotides are TGCAGTGCTAGTCGGACAGATAATGAAAAACTGTTTTTT. The encoded protein is CSASRTDNEKLFF.

This clonotype was recorded many times. The rearrangement uses TRBV4-1 and TRBJ1-1; unclear D gene. Trimming pared 0 bases from V and 6 bases from J, leaving 11 bases between. Germline values: CDR1 MGHRA, CDR2 YSYEKL. This CDR3 spans 14 amino acids. The CDR3 loop is CASSQDPLISEAFF. The CDR3 nucleotides read TGCGCCAGCAGCCAAGATCCCTTAATTTCTGAAGCTTTCTTT.

V is TRBV20-1 and J is TRBJ1-5; D remains ambiguous. V was trimmed by 2 bases and J by 3 bases, leaving 17 bases between them. CDR1 is DFQATT, CDR2 SNEGSKA, per germline (reference sequence). The CDR3 is 16 amino acids. The CDR3, as DNA: TGCAGTGCTAGACCTCCCCCCGGACGATTCAATCAGCCCCAGCATTTT. Residues: CSARPPPGRFNQPQHF.

Worth noting for this clonotype: A much more abundant neighbour one base away suggests this may be a read error. The chain joins TRBV7-2 to TRBJ2-5, with 9 bases aligning to TRBD2. This CDR3 is 19 amino acids long. Germline V gene data show CDR1 as SGHTA and CDR2 as FQGNSA. Unmatched junction bases numbered 21, after V lost 5 bases and J lost 5 bases. This chain's CDR3 is CASSTPLAGGGAVGETQYF. The CDR3 DNA reads as TGTGCCAGCAGCACACCCTTGGCTGGCGGGGGGGCGGTCGGTGAGACCCAGTACTTC. The full variable domain, with the rest looked up from reference TRBV7-2 and TRBJ2-5, is GAGVSQSPSNKVTEKGKDVELRCDPISGHTALYWYRQSLGQGLEFLIYFQGNSAPDKSGLPSDRFSAERTGGSVSTLTIQRTQQEDSAVYLCASSTPLAGGGAVGETQYFGPGTRLLVL.

This clonotype was seen more than once but under ten times. For the CDR3, the DNA is TGTGCCAGCAGCTATCTAGGGTCGGGGGCCTACAATGAGCAGTTCTTC. Amino acids: CASSYLGSGAYNEQFF. V is TRBV7-2 and J is TRBJ2-1; D perhaps matches TRBD2 (6 bases). CDR1 is SGHTA, CDR2 FQGNSA, per germline. Trimming removed 4 bases from V and 2 bases from J, with 15 bases in between. This CDR3 is built from 16 residues.

The genes are TRBV6-2 or TRBV6-3 and TRBJ2-5; unclear D gene. V gave up 0 bases and J gave up 11 bases, with 16 bases separating them. The germline V gene encodes CDR1 MNHEY and CDR2 SVGEGT. The length of the CDR3 is 14 residues. CDR3: CASSYSVPNYGQYF. The CDR3 coding sequence is TGTGCCAGCAGTTACTCAGTCCCCAACTACGGGCAGTACTTC.

This chain uses TRBV12-3 or TRBV12-4 with TRBJ1-1; D gene uncertain. This CDR3 is built from 14 residues. V dropped 5 bases and J dropped 3 bases, with 13 bases sitting between them. Here the CDR3 reads CASSPWELHTEAFF. The CDR3 DNA sequence: TGTGCCAGCAGTCCTTGGGAACTCCACACTGAAGCTTTCTTT.

This clonotype came up a few times. This chain links TRBV6-5 with TRBJ1-5; D perhaps matches TRBD1 (5 bases). Between the trimmed V and J ends, which lost 6 bases and 1 base, there was a span of 10 bases. CDR3 length equals 14 residues. The germline gives CDR1 MNHEY, CDR2 SVGAGI. CDR3 in amino acids: CASSFDRSNQPQHF. The CDR3 region has the DNA TGTGCCAGCAGCTTCGACAGAAGCAATCAGCCCCAGCATTTT.

The gene calls are TRBV9 and TRBJ1-1; tentative D call: TRBD1 (5 bases). The CDR3 extends over 14 amino acids. Between the trimmed V and J ends, which lost 4 bases and 5 bases, there was a span of 15 bases. Germline-derived CDR1 and CDR2 are SGDLS and YYNGEE. CDR3 loop: CASSLRWGDTEAFF. CDR3 nucleotides: TGTGCCAGCAGCTTGAGATGGGGGGATACTGAAGCTTTCTTT.

This clonotype has only a few counts. The chain carries TRBV6-2 or TRBV6-3 and TRBJ2-7; D not resolved. The CDR3 sequence is 14 residues long. Germline V lookup: CDR1 MNHEY, CDR2 SVGEGT. Trimming shortened V by 2 bases and J by 1 base, and 9 bases separated the two germline ends. The DNA for the CDR3 is TGTGCCAGCAGTTACAACCGGATATCCTACGAGCAGTACTTC. It encodes CASSYNRISYEQYF.

This chain links TRBV4-3 with TRBJ2-3; 12 nucleotides agree with TRBD2. The germline CDR1 and CDR2 sequences are LGHNA and YSLEER. Trimming cost V 8 bases and J 5 bases; bases outside gene matches: 8. This CDR3 is built from 15 residues. DNA for the CDR3: TGCGCCAGCCGACCTAGCGGGGGGGCCGTAGATACGCAGTATTTT. As protein: CASRPSGGAVDTQYF.

The chain uses TRBV19 and TRBJ2-1; D gene ambiguous. The germline gives CDR1 LNHDA, CDR2 SQIVND (reference sequence). The V end lost 5 bases, the J end lost 1 base, and 9 bases lay between the germline ends. CDR3 length: 14 residues. CDR3 in amino acids: CASSWSRSYNEQFF. The CDR3 nucleotides are TGTGCCAGTAGTTGGTCTAGATCCTACAATGAGCAGTTCTTC.

The rearrangement links TRBV7-8 to TRBJ1-2; no reliable D call. V was trimmed by 1 base and J by 1 base, leaving 4 bases between them. Germline-derived CDR1 and CDR2 are SGHVS and FQNEAQ. The CDR3 is 13 residues long. DNA for the CDR3: TGTGCCAGCAGCTTAGTGAATAACTATGGCTACACCTTC. Translated: CASSLVNNYGYTF.

This rearrangement joins TRBV25-1 to TRBJ1-2; no firm D call. Germline V gene lookup returns CDR1 MGHDK and CDR2 SYGVNS. The V gene lost 0 bases and the J gene lost 6 bases, with 8 bases spanning the gap. The CDR3 consists of 13 residues. The CDR3 DNA reads TGTGCCAGCAGTGAATATGGGCAGCATGGCTACACCTTC. Translating gives CASSEYGQHGYTF.

The J gene is TRBJ1-1, the V gene TRBV5-1; maybe TRBD1 (6 bases). Germline V lookup: CDR1 SGHRS, CDR2 YFSETQ. CDR3 length equals 16 residues. Trimming stripped 0 bases from V and 1 base from J, with 13 bases between. The CDR3 here is CASSLAIRTENTEAFF. CDR3 bases: TGCGCCAGCAGCTTGGCCATTCGGACAGAGAACACTGAAGCTTTCTTT.

This chain uses TRBV2 with TRBJ2-7; D not resolved. The J call is uncertain, as TRBJ2-1 better fits the DNA end. Looked up from germline, CDR1 is SNHLY and CDR2 is FYNNEI. The length of the CDR3 is 13 residues. CDR3 sequence reads: CASSLFPSYEQFF. DNA for the CDR3: TGTGCCAGCAGCCTCTTCCCCTCCTACGAGCAGTTCTTC.

The rearrangement links TRBV9 to TRBJ2-6; D tentatively fits TRBD1 or TRBD2 (5 bases each). The V end lost 0 bases, the J end lost 3 bases, and 16 bases lay between the germline ends. From germline, CDR1 is SGDLS and CDR2 YYNGEE. CDR3 size: 18 residues. DNA for the CDR3: TGTGCCAGCAGCGTAGTGTCGTGGGGACGAGGTGGGGCCAACGTCCTGACTTTC. The encoded protein is CASSVVSWGRGGANVLTF.

The chain employs TRBV2 and TRBJ2-7; D possibly corresponds to TRBD1 (6 bases). The V gene's germline CDR1 is SNHLY and CDR2 FYNNEI. This CDR3 is built from 11 residues. The V gene lost 8 bases and the J gene lost 5 bases, with 10 bases spanning the gap. CDR3 coding DNA: TGTGCCAGCGGACAGTCCCACGAGCAGTACTTC. It yields the protein CASGQSHEQYF.